A single sample is the source of the 3 T cell receptor beta chains below, sequenced in a study of blood T cells in healthy people across ages. A second PCR of roughly 7 to 11 cycles used a sample-barcoded 5' primer and a J-beta primer mix. TCRdb used MiXCR to reprocess the 5' RACE reads, holding one entry per CDR3 protein. The table records hundreds of thousands of distinct CDR3 sequences, around 27% of them present only once. Material: blood. The receptors derive from a woman between 65 and 79 years old in good health.

The chain recombines TRBV28 with TRBJ2-7; no clear D gene. V was cut by 4 bases and J by 3 bases, with 28 bases left in between. CDR3 size: 19 residues. Germline V lookup: CDR1 MDHEN, CDR2 SYDVKM. CDR3 region: CASSSNWYMRSSRGYEQYF. The CDR3 DNA sequence: TGTGCCAGCAGTTCAAATTGGTATATGCGATCCTCCCGCGGCTACGAGCAGTACTTC.

A single count supports this clonotype. A read error may produce the germline difference seen at one junction end. V usage is TRBV27 and J usage is TRBJ1-5; 7 bases map to TRBD1. Germline V gene data show CDR1 as MNHEY and CDR2 as SMNVEV (reference sequence). The CDR3 loop spans 12 amino acids. CDR3 nucleotide sequence: TGCGCGTCAGGGGGAGGCAATCAGCCCCAGCATTTT. Protein sequence: CASGGGNQPQHF.

As regards this clonotype: Just one base apart from a much larger clone, this may be a read error. The rearrangement links TRBV7-8 to TRBJ2-7, with 7 nucleotides matching TRBD2. The CDR3 sequence is 16 residues long. With 7 bases clipped from V and 0 bases from J, the junction kept 12 bases outside the gene matches. Germline V CDR1 and CDR2: SGHVS, FQNEAQ. In DNA, the CDR3 is TGTGCCAGCAACCTGGGGGGGACGGTCAGCTCCTACGAGCAGTACTTC. Its protein product is CASNLGGTVSSYEQYF.